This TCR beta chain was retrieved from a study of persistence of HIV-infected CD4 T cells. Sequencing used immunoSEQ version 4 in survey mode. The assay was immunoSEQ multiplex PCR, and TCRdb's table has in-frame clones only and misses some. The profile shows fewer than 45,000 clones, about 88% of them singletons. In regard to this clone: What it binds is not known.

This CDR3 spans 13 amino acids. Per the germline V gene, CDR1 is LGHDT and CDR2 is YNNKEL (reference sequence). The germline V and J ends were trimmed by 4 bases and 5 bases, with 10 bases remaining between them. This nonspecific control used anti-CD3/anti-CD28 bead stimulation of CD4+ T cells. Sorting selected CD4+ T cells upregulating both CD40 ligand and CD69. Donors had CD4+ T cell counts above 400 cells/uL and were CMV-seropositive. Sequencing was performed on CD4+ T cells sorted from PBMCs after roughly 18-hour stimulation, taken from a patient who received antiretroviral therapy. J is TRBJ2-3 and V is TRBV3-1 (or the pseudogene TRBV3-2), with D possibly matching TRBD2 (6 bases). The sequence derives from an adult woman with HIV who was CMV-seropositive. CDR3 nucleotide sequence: TGTGCCAGCAGCCCTTCCGGGGGAGATACGCAGTATTTT. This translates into CASSPSGGDTQYF.